This T cell receptor beta chain was captured by sequencing in a study of OX40 agonist ivuxolimab in advanced cancers. Across the whole study: Three dose-escalation patients had partial responses: one with hepatocellular carcinoma and two with cutaneous melanoma.

Baseline, cycle 4 day 1, and cycle 7 day 1 were the blood sampling points. Study-wide results and caveats: The antigen specificity of the peripheral T cells (those that were expanded) was not determined.

CDR3 length: 19 amino acids. Germline CDR1 reads SEHNR; CDR2 reads FQNEAQ (reference sequence). Losses at the gene ends were 5 bases for V and 5 bases for J; bases not matched to a gene: 17. The protocol was immunoSEQ multiplex PCR, while the TCRdb copy is restricted to in-frame clones and leaves out a portion. The sample yields 70,000 to 95,000 clones, more than 75% seen once. In the case of this clone: The antigen is unknown.

This chain links TRBV7-9 with TRBJ2-1; 11 nucleotides line up with TRBD2. The sequence came from an adult with an advanced solid tumor such as melanoma, head and neck, liver or kidney cancer. The sequences come from CD4+ or CD8+ T cells sorted from blood, collected in a trial of the OX40 agonist ivuxolimab. The CDR3 is CASSPPRVLAGGIDNEQFF. DNA of the CDR3: TGTGCCAGCAGCCCCCCCCGAGTCCTAGCGGGGGGAATAGACAATGAGCAGTTCTTC.